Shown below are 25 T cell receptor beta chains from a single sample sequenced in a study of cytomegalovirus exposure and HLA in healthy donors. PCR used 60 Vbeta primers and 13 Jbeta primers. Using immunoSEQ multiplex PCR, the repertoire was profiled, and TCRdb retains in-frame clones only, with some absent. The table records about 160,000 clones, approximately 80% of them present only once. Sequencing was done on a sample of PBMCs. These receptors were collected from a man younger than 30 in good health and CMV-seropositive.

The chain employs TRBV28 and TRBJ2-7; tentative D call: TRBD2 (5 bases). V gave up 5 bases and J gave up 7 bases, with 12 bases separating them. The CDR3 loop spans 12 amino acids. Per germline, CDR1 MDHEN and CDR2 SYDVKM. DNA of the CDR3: TGTGCCAGCAGTCGCCCTCGGAGGGAGCAGTACTTC. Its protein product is CASSRPRREQYF. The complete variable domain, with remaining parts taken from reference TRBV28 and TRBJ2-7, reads DVKVTQSSRYLVKRTGEKVFLECVQDMDHENMFWYRQDPGLGLRLIYFSYDVKMKEKGDIPEGYSVSREKKERFSLILESASTNQTSMYLCASSRPRREQYFGPGTRLTVT.

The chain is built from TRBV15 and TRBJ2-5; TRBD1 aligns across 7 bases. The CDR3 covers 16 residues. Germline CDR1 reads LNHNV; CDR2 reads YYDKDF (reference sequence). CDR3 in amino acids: CVLSHGSGQAQETQYF. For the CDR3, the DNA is TGTGTATTAAGTCATGGGTCTGGACAGGCCCAAGAGACCCAGTACTTC.

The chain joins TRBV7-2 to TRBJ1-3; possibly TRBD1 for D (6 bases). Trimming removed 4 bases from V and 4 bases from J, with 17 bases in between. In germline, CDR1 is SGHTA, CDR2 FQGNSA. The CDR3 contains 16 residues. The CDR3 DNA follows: TGTGCCAGCAGCTCGGACAGTGGCTATACCGGAAACACCATATATTTT. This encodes CASSSDSGYTGNTIYF.

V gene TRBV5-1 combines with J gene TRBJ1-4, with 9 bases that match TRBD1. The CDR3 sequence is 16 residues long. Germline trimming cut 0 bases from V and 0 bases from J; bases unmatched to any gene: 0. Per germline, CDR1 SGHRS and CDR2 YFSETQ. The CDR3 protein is CASSLGTGATNEKLFF. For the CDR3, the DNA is TGCGCCAGCAGCTTGGGGACAGGGGCAACTAATGAAAAACTGTTTTTT.

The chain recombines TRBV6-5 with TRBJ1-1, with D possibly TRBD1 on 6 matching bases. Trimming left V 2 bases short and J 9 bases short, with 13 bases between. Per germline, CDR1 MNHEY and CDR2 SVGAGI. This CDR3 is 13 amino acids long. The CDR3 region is CASSYGTPDKAFF. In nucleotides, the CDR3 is TGTGCCAGCAGTTACGGGACACCCGATAAAGCTTTCTTT.

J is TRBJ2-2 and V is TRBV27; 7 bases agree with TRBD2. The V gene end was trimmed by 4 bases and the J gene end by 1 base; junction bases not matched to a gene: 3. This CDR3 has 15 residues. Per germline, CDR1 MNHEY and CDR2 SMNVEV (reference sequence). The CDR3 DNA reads TGTGCCAGCAGTTCTGGGGGGGGGAACACCGGGGAGCTGTTTTTT. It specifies CASSSGGGNTGELFF.

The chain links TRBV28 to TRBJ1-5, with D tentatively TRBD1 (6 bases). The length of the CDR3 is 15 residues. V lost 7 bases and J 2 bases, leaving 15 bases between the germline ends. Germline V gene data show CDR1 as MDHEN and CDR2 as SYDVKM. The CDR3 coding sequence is TGTGCCAGCACTTTCACAGGGTCCCGCAATCAGCCCCAGCATTTT. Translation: CASTFTGSRNQPQHF.

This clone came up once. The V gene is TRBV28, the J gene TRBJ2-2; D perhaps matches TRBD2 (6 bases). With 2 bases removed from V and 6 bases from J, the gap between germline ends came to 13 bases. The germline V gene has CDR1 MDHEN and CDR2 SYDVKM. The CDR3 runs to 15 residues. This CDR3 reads CASSLGGRSAGELFF. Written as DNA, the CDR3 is TGTGCCAGCAGTTTAGGAGGGCGTAGCGCCGGGGAGCTGTTTTTT.

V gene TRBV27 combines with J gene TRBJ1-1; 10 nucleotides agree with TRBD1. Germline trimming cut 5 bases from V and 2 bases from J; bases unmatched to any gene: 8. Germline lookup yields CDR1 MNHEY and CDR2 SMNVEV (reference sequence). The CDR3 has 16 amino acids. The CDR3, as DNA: TGTGCCAGCAGTCCCAGACAGGGGGCTGGTAACACTGAAGCTTTCTTT. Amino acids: CASSPRQGAGNTEAFF.

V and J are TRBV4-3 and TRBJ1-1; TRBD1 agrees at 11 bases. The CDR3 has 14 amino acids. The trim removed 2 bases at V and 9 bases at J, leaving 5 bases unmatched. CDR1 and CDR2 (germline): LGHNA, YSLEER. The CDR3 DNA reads TGCGCCAGCAGCCAACCCTGGACAGGGGGCCAAGCTTTCTTT. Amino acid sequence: CASSQPWTGGQAFF.

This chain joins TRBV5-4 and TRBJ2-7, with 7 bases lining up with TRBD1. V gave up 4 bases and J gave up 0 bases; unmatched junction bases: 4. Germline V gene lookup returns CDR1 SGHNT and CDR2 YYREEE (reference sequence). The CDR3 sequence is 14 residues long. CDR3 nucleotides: TGTGCCAGCAGCGGCCGGGACAGCTCCTACGAGCAGTACTTC. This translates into CASSGRDSSYEQYF.

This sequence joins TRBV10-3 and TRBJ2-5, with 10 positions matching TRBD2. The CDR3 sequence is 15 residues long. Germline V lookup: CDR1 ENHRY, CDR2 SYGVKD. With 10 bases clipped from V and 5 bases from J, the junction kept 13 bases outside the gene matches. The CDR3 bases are TGTGCCACTAGGTCGGTAGCGGGAGGTTGGGAGACCCAGTACTTC. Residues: CATRSVAGGWETQYF.

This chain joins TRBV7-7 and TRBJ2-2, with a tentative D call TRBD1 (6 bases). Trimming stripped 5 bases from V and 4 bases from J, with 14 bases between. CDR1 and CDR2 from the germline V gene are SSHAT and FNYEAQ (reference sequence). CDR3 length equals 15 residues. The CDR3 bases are TGTGCCAGCAGCCGACAGGTACCCCCCACCGGGGAGCTGTTTTTT. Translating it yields CASSRQVPPTGELFF. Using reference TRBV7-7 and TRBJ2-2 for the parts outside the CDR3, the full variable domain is GAGVSQSPRYKVTKRGQDVTLRCDPISSHATLYWYQQALGQGPEFLTYFNYEAQPDKSGLPSDRFSAERPEGSISTLTIQRTEQRDSAMYRCASSRQVPPTGELFFGEGSRLTVL.

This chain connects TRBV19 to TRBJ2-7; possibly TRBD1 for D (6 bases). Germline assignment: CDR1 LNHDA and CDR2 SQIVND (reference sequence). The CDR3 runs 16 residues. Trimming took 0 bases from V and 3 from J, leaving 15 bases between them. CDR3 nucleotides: TGTGCCAGTAGTATAGAAATAACAGGGTTCTTCTACGAGCAGTACTTC. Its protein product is CASSIEITGFFYEQYF. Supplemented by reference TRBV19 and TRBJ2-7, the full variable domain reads DGGITQSPKYLFRKEGQNVTLSCEQNLNHDAMYWYRQDPGQGLRLIYYSQIVNDFQKGDIAEGYSVSREKKESFPLTVTSAQKNPTAFYLCASSIEITGFFYEQYFGPGTRLTVT.

The CDR3 bases are TGTGCCAGCAGTGGGAACAGGGAGACCCAGTACTTC. This sequence encodes CASSGNRETQYF. The V and J genes are TRBV2 and TRBJ2-5; D is possibly TRBD1 (5 bases). The CDR3 covers 12 residues. Trimming took 4 bases from V and 5 from J, leaving 8 bases between them. The germline CDR1 and CDR2 sequences are SNHLY and FYNNEI.

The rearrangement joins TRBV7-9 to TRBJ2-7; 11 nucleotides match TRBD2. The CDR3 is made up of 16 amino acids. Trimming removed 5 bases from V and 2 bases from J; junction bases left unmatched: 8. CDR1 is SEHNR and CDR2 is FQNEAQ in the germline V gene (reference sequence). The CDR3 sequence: CASSATGLADPYEQYF. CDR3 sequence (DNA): TGTGCCAGCAGCGCCACGGGACTAGCGGACCCCTACGAGCAGTACTTC.

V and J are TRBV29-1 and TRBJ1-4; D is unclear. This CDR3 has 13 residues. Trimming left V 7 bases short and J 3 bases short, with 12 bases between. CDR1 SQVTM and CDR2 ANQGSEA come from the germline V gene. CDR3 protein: CSGQWGANEKLFF. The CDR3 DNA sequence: TGCAGCGGGCAATGGGGAGCTAATGAAAAACTGTTTTTT.

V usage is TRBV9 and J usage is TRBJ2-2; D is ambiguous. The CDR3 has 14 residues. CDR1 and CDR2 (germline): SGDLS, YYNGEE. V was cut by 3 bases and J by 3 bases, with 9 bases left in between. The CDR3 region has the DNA TGTGCCAGCAGCGCTGACTCCTACACCGGGGAGCTGTTTTTT. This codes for CASSADSYTGELFF.

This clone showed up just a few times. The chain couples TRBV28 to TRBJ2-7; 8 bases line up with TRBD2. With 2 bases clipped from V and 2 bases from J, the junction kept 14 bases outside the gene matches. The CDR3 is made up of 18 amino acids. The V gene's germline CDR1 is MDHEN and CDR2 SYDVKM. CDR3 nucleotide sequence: TGTGCCAGCAGTTTACAAGACAGGTTAGCGGGATTGACCTACGAGCAGTACTTC. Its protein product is CASSLQDRLAGLTYEQYF. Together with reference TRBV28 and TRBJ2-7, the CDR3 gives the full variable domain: DVKVTQSSRYLVKRTGEKVFLECVQDMDHENMFWYRQDPGLGLRLIYFSYDVKMKEKGDIPEGYSVSREKKERFSLILESASTNQTSMYLCASSLQDRLAGLTYEQYFGPGTRLTVT.

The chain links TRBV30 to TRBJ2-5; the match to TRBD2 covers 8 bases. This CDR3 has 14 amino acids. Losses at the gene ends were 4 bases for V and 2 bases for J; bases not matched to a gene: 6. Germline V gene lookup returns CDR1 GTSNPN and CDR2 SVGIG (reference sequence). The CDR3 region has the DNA TGTGCCTGGACCGGGGGGGGCCGGCAAGAGACCCAGTACTTC. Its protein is CAWTGGGRQETQYF. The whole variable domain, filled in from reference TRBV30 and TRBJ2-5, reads SQTIHQWPATLVQPVGSPLSLECTVEGTSNPNLYWYRQAAGRGLQLLFYSVGIGQISSEVPQNLSASRPQDRQFILSSKKLLLSDSGFYLCAWTGGGRQETQYFGPGTRLLVL.

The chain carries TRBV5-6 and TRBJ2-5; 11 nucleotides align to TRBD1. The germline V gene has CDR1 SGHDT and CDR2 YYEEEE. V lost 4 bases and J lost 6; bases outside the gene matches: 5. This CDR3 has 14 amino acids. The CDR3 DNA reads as TGTGCCAGCAGCCCTGGACAGGGGGCGAAGACCCAGTACTTC. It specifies CASSPGQGAKTQYF.

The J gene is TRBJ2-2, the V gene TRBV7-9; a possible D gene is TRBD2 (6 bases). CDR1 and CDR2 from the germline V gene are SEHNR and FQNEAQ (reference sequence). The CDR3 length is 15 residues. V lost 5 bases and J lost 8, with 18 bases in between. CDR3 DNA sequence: TGTGCCAGCAGCGGGACTCCGGTCCGGGCTGGGGAGCTGTTTTTT. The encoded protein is CASSGTPVRAGELFF.

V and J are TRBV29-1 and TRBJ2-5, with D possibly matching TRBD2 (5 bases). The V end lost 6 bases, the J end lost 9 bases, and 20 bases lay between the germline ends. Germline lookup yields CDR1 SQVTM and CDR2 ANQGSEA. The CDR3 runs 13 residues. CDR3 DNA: TGCAGCGTCGCGGCGGCGACCTCCGGGGCCCAGTACTTC. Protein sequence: CSVAAATSGAQYF.

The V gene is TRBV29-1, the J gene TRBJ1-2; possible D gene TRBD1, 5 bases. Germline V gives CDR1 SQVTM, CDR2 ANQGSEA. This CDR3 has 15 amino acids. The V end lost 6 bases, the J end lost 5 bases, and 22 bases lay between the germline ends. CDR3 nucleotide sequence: TGCAGCGTCGGGGGGGTGGCAGGATTCACGTATGGCTACACCTTC. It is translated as CSVGGVAGFTYGYTF. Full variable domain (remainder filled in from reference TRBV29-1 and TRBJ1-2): SAVISQKPSRDICQRGTSLTIQCQVDSQVTMMFWYRQQPGQSLTLIATANQGSEATYESGFVIDKFPISRPNLTFSTLTVSNMSPEDSSIYLCSVGGVAGFTYGYTFGSGTRLTVV.

CDR3 nucleotide sequence: TGCGCCAGCAGCGATAGAGCGGGAAGCAATGAGCAGTTCTTC. Translated: CASSDRAGSNEQFF. This chain uses TRBV5-1 with TRBJ2-1; 7 bases match TRBD2. Per germline, CDR1 SGHRS and CDR2 YFSETQ. V dropped 4 bases and J dropped 6; count of bases not matched to a gene: 7. This CDR3 has 14 amino acids.